This TCR beta chain was observed in a study of blood T cell repertoires in COVID-19. Study-wide background: Material from acute and convalescent COVID-19 was sourced from the United States, Italy and Spain. Nucleic acid was either cDNA or gDNA, and it came from T cells, B-cell-depleted T cells, or PBMCs.

From germline, CDR1 is GTSNPN and CDR2 SVGIG (reference sequence). There are 11 residues in the CDR3. Trimming shortened V by 5 bases and J by 6 bases, and 8 bases separated the two germline ends. Seattle patients were enrolled while actively infected and followed longitudinally. Authors' analysis steps: Reference gene primer amplification in the assay estimated nucleated cell counts. Libraries were prepared by immunoSEQ multiplex PCR; TCRdb keeps only in-frame clonotypes and omits some of them. V and J calls and clone size are those listed in that table; D and trimming were worked out from the DNA. Of 200,000 to 300,000 clones in the sample, more than 85% were seen once.

This TCR derives from a woman between 55 and 75 years old with COVID-19, enrolled during active disease. The sample taken for sequencing was peripheral blood. The chain couples TRBV30 to TRBJ2-1, with D unresolved. CDR3 in amino acids: CAWSETNEQFF. As DNA, the CDR3 is TGTGCCTGGTCAGAAACCAATGAGCAGTTCTTC. Using reference TRBV30 and TRBJ2-1 for the parts outside the CDR3, the full variable domain is SQTIHQWPATLVQPVGSPLSLECTVEGTSNPNLYWYRQAAGRGLQLLFYSVGIGQISSEVPQNLSASRPQDRQFILSSKKLLLSDSGFYLCAWSETNEQFFGPGTRLTVL.